The present entry profiles one T cell receptor beta chain with its context. TCRdb independently ran MiXCR on the 5' RACE reads; one entry per CDR3 protein. The sample records around 340,000 distinct CDR3 sequences, roughly 20% being singletons. This sample was included in a study of CD8 T cells in ankylosing spondylitis. V lost 5 bases to trimming and J lost 3 bases; unmatched junction nucleotides: 11. The germline V gene encodes CDR1 SEHNR and CDR2 FQNEAQ (reference sequence). The length of the CDR3 is 16 residues. The specimen sequenced was blood, either unsorted or a sorted T cell fraction (not recorded which). This rearrangement joins TRBV7-9 to TRBJ2-3; 7 nucleotides line up with TRBD1. This sequence originates from a male donor with ankylosing spondylitis or in good health (not recorded which). This CDR3 is CASSTHTGEETDTQYF. The CDR3 DNA reads as TGTGCCAGCAGCACTCATACAGGGGAAGAGACAGATACGCAGTATTTT.